This T cell receptor (beta chain) was identified in a study of shared clonotypes between healthy human individuals. Study summary: The composition of the donors was a couple of women and a few men aged 18 to 49.

Study outcomes and limitations: Generation of non-shared clonotypes was less probable than generation of clonotypes shared by all four donors. Clonotype sharing across donors was expected to vary with sequencing depth.

Memory CD4+ cells were the fraction left after CD45RA+ naive selection. Germline V CDR1 and CDR2: GTSNPN, SVGIG (reference sequence). The CDR3 totals 11 residues. V was pared by 0 bases and J by 7 bases, with 6 bases between. Only in-frame clones appear in the TCRdb table, and some are missing; sequencing was by immunoSEQ multiplex PCR. Seen here are a few million clones, approximately 94% observed once, and the top ten hold over 0.12%. Regarding this clone: Its specificity is unknown. Other DNA sequences in the sample encode the same CDR3.

This TCR was recovered from a man between 18 and 29 years old in good health. Sample: naive CD4+ T cells sorted from blood. Subset described: CD45RA+ positively selected. The V call is TRBV30, the J call TRBJ1-2; D ambiguous. The CDR3 sequence: CAWSVTGGYTF. CDR3 DNA sequence: TGTGCCTGGAGTGTAACGGGTGGCTACACCTTC.